This T cell receptor (beta chain) appears in the sequencing data of a study of T-cell reconstitution after alpha-beta-depleted transplantation in children. This clonotype was recorded a few times. A TCRbeta library incorporating unique molecular identifiers was prepared. TCRdb reprocessed the PCR reads with MiXCR, giving one entry per CDR3 protein. The sample shows some 840,000 distinct CDR3 sequences, roughly 15% of them seen only once. Here the sequenced sample was PBMCs, mostly from graft donor cells, taken 360 days after TCRalphabeta/CD19-depleted stem cell transplant. The receptor comes from a male patient between 5 and 17 years old who had a stem cell transplant for acute lymphoblastic leukemia, so the T cells may come from the graft donor.

The CDR3 bases are TGTGCCAGCCTGCCAGGGTTACAGGCCAGCTCCTACAATGAGCAGTTCTTC. This gives the protein CASLPGLQASSYNEQFF. The V and J genes are TRBV6-1 and TRBJ2-1; a possible D gene is TRBD1 (5 bases). CDR3 length: 17 residues. CDR1 is MNHNS and CDR2 is SASEGT in the germline V gene. V gave up 8 bases and J gave up 0 bases, with 20 bases separating them.